The present T cell receptor beta chain was sequenced within a study of T cells expressing NK-cell markers. Beta-chain TCR cDNA was generated via 5'RACE template switching with UMIs. TCRdb re-called the 5' RACE reads and shows each CDR3 protein once, DNA omitted. The sample holds roughly 430,000 distinct CDR3 sequences. This CDR3 comprises 15 residues. Germline-derived CDR1 and CDR2 are LGHDT and YNNKEL (reference sequence). The chain employs TRBV3-1 and TRBJ2-5. The sequence derives from a woman aged 18-69 years in good health. Source material: blood T cells: a sorted CD56 or NKG2C T cell subset, CD4+ or CD8+ T cells, or bulk PBMC T cells (not recorded which). This chain's CDR3 is CASSQAERVSATQYF.